This T cell receptor (beta chain) was sequenced in a study of blood T cell repertoires in COVID-19. Overall study context: Italy, Spain and the United States were the sources of the convalescent and acute COVID-19 samples. PBMCs, B-cell-depleted T cells, or T cells provided the cDNA or gDNA that made up the material.

The germline V gene encodes CDR1 SGDLS and CDR2 YYNGEE. CDR3 length: 16 residues. The ends were cut back, 3 bases at V and 6 bases at J, with 18 bases in the middle. As originally analysed: Reference gene primer amplification in the assay estimated nucleated cell counts. TCRdb keeps only in-frame clones here, not all; method: immunoSEQ multiplex PCR. V and J calls and clone size are those listed in that table; D and trimming were worked out from the DNA. Of under 250,000 clones listed, about four fifths are singletons. The TCR comes from a man between 50 and 59 years old with active or convalescent COVID-19. Input material: peripheral blood. V is TRBV9 and J is TRBJ2-2; maybe TRBD1 (6 bases). Here the CDR3 reads CASSAGQLLSAGELFF. CDR3 in DNA: TGTGCCAGCAGCGCTGGACAGCTACTCTCGGCCGGGGAGCTGTTTTTT.